Below are 29 T cell receptor beta chains sequenced from a single sample in a study of T cells after yellow fever vaccination. A single record per CDR3 protein comes from TCRdb applying MiXCR to the 5' RACE reads. The top ten hold more than 12% of the sample, which has around 590,000 distinct CDR3 sequences, roughly an eighth seen once. The sequenced sample was PBMCs, obtained on the day of the yellow fever booster vaccination. These receptors all come from a man aged 25 to 45 who received the YFV17D yellow fever vaccine.

The table lists this clonotype with many counts. The chain combines TRBV7-2 with TRBJ2-7; D tentatively reads TRBD1 or TRBD2 (5 bases each). Trimming pared 8 bases from V and 2 bases from J, leaving 13 bases between. The germline gives CDR1 SGHTA, CDR2 FQGNSA. The length of the CDR3 is 13 residues. The CDR3 is CASGRDLTYEQYF. CDR3 in DNA: TGTGCCAGCGGCAGGGACCTTACCTACGAGCAGTACTTC.

This sequence joins TRBV7-6 and TRBJ1-3, with D hard to call. CDR3 length: 15 residues. Germline-derived CDR1 and CDR2 are SGHVS and FNYEAQ. V lost 5 bases to trimming and J lost 1 base, with 12 bases between them. The CDR3 region is CASSNRWKSGNTIYF. CDR3 in DNA: TGTGCCAGCAGCAATAGATGGAAATCTGGAAACACCATATATTTT.

This sequence joins TRBV6-2 or TRBV6-3 and TRBJ2-4; perhaps TRBD2 as D (5 bases). The V gene lost 8 bases and the J gene lost 6 bases, with 14 bases spanning the gap. This CDR3 spans 13 amino acids. Germline lookup yields CDR1 MNHEY and CDR2 SVGEGT. The CDR3 DNA sequence: TGTGCCAGCCGCGCGGACTGGGCAAACATTCAGTACTTC. Its translation is CASRADWANIQYF.

This clonotype was counted only a few times. This chain uses TRBV29-1 with TRBJ2-5; D not resolved. Germline CDR1 is SQVTM and CDR2 is ANQGSEA. V lost 5 bases to trimming and J lost 5 bases, with 9 bases between them. The CDR3 sequence is 11 residues long. CDR3 in amino acids: CSVNSLETQYF. The CDR3 region has the DNA TGCAGCGTTAACAGTTTGGAGACCCAGTACTTC.

CDR3 loop: CASSVAGVAADTQYF. The CDR3 nucleotides read TGTGCCAGCAGCGTAGCGGGAGTAGCCGCAGATACGCAGTATTTT. This chain connects TRBV9 to TRBJ2-3; D is perhaps TRBD2 (6 bases). The CDR3 is made up of 15 amino acids. Germline assignment: CDR1 SGDLS and CDR2 YYNGEE. The V end was cut by 0 bases, the J end by 4 bases, with 12 bases between. Full variable domain (missing parts from reference TRBV9 and TRBJ2-3): DSGVTQTPKHLITATGQRVTLRCSPRSGDLSVYWYQQSLDQGLQFLIQYYNGEERAKGNILERFSAQQFPDLHSELNLSSLELGDSALYFCASSVAGVAADTQYFGPGTRLTVL.

This clonotype came up a few times. V usage is TRBV18 and J usage is TRBJ2-3; no reliable D call. CDR1 and CDR2 (germline): KGHSH, LQKENI. The V gene lost 2 bases and the J gene lost 8 bases, with 5 bases spanning the gap. The CDR3 has 11 residues. The CDR3 DNA reads as TGTGCCAGCTCACCAGGTTCTACGCAGTATTTT. Translation: CASSPGSTQYF.

This clonotype was seen a few times. The rearrangement links TRBV7-9 to TRBJ2-2; D is unresolved. Looked up from germline, CDR1 is SEHNR and CDR2 is FQNEAQ (reference sequence). The CDR3 is 12 residues long. Trimming cost V 8 bases and J 6 bases, with 10 bases left between them. The chain's CDR3 is CASRASAGELFF. The CDR3 nucleotides read TGTGCCAGCCGGGCTTCGGCCGGGGAGCTGTTTTTT.

This clonotype came up a few times. The rearrangement uses TRBV29-1 and TRBJ2-3; D assignment may be TRBD1 or TRBD2 (5 bases each). The CDR3 is made up of 12 amino acids. The ends were cut back, 3 bases at V and 5 bases at J, with 9 bases in the middle. The germline gives CDR1 SQVTM, CDR2 ANQGSEA. CDR3 sequence: CSVDEGLDTQYF. The CDR3 nucleotides are TGCAGCGTTGATGAGGGGCTAGATACGCAGTATTTT.

The rearrangement links TRBV7-8 to TRBJ2-1; D is uncertain. With 0 bases removed from V and 7 bases from J, the gap between germline ends came to 10 bases. CDR3 length: 14 residues. Per germline, CDR1 SGHVS and CDR2 FQNEAQ. The CDR3 nucleotides read TGTGCCAGCAGCTTAGCTGGATTTGGGAATGAGCAGTTCTTC. Its translation is CASSLAGFGNEQFF.

This clonotype appeared a few times. The CDR3 reads CATSGLFQETQYF. DNA of the CDR3: TGTGCCACCTCCGGGTTGTTCCAAGAGACCCAGTACTTC. The chain joins TRBV15 to TRBJ2-5; D remains unclear. From germline, CDR1 is LNHNV and CDR2 YYDKDF (reference sequence). CDR3 size: 13 residues. Trimming stripped 8 bases from V and 1 base from J, with 11 bases between.

This clonotype was detected only a few times. The chain is built from TRBV20-1 and TRBJ2-1; D may match TRBD1 or TRBD2 (6 bases each). The V and J ends lost 4 bases and 11 bases respectively, with 21 bases between them. The CDR3 is made up of 14 amino acids. CDR1 is DFQATT, CDR2 SNEGSKA, per germline (reference sequence). The CDR3 DNA follows: TGCAGTGCTAAGGGGGGAGCTCCGCCTGCTAAGCAGTTCTTC. It encodes CSAKGGAPPAKQFF.

Of note for this clonotype: This CDR3 is missing its conserved last phenylalanine or tryptophan, likely due to a read error. The rearrangement links TRBV19 to TRBJ2-5; 13 bases align to TRBD2. Germline values: CDR1 LNHDA, CDR2 SQIVND (reference sequence). The CDR3 loop spans 16 amino acids. With 4 bases clipped from V and 4 bases from J, the junction kept 6 bases outside the gene matches. CDR3 DNA: TGTGCCAGTAGTACAACCGGGACTAGCGGGACAGAGACCCAGTACTTA. Translated, it gives CASSTTGTSGTETQYL.

This clonotype was observed at least ten times. This sequence joins TRBV11-2 and TRBJ2-7; D may be TRBD2 (5 bases). V lost 4 bases to trimming and J lost 2 bases, with 12 bases between them. Germline lookup yields CDR1 SGHAT and CDR2 FQNNGV. This CDR3 spans 14 amino acids. Here the CDR3 reads CASSWERRTYEQYF. CDR3 sequence (DNA): TGTGCCAGCAGCTGGGAGAGGCGAACCTACGAGCAGTACTTC.

CDR3 protein: CASNQGEQDNEQFF. As DNA, the CDR3 is TGCGCCAGCAATCAGGGGGAGCAAGACAATGAGCAGTTCTTC. The V gene is TRBV5-1, the J gene TRBJ2-1; 7 bases match TRBD1. V dropped 6 bases and J dropped 5; count of bases not matched to a gene: 8. The CDR3 is 14 residues long. Germline V gives CDR1 SGHRS, CDR2 YFSETQ.

This clonotype was detected a few times. The genes are TRBV5-1 and TRBJ1-1; weak D call: TRBD1 (6 bases). V was pared by 4 bases and J by 1 base, with 11 bases between. The CDR3 is made up of 14 amino acids. Germline V gene sequence: CDR1 SGHRS, CDR2 YFSETQ. The chain's CDR3 is CASSKGQPNTEAFF. As DNA, the CDR3 is TGCGCCAGCAGCAAAGGACAGCCGAACACTGAAGCTTTCTTT. Complete variable domain (other parts from reference TRBV5-1 and TRBJ1-1): KAGVTQTPRYLIKTRGQQVTLSCSPISGHRSVSWYQQTPGQGLQFLFEYFSETQRNKGNFPGRFSGRQFSNSRSEMNVSTLELGDSALYLCASSKGQPNTEAFFGQGTRLTVV.

This clonotype occurred a few times. This chain joins TRBV28 and TRBJ2-5, with D perhaps matching TRBD2 (7 bases). Germline lookup yields CDR1 MDHEN and CDR2 SYDVKM. V gave up 2 bases and J gave up 1 base, with 20 bases separating them. The CDR3 totals 18 residues. CDR3 in amino acids: CASSLNLAVGAAQETQYF. DNA for the CDR3: TGTGCCAGCAGTTTAAATCTAGCGGTGGGGGCCGCCCAAGAGACCCAGTACTTC.

The table lists this clonotype with many counts. This chain joins TRBV10-3 and TRBJ2-7; 7 nucleotides align to TRBD1. Germline V gene sequence: CDR1 ENHRY, CDR2 SYGVKD. The J segment lost 0 bases and the V segment lost 6 bases, leaving 5 bases of the junction unmatched. This CDR3 has 14 amino acids. The CDR3 protein is CAIRRDSSSYEQYF. The CDR3 DNA sequence: TGTGCCATCAGGAGGGACAGTAGCTCCTACGAGCAGTACTTC.

There are many counts of this clonotype. The chain joins TRBV14 to TRBJ2-1; no firm D call. Germline-derived CDR1 and CDR2 are SGHDN and FVKESK. Trimming stripped 3 bases from V and 0 bases from J, with 6 bases between. The CDR3 contains 14 residues. CDR3: CASSHPGSYNEQFF. As DNA, the CDR3 is TGTGCCAGCAGCCATCCGGGCTCCTACAATGAGCAGTTCTTC.

The table lists this clonotype with a few counts. The V and J genes are TRBV6-1 and TRBJ1-1, with 10 bases identical to TRBD1. The CDR3 runs 14 residues. CDR1 is MNHNS and CDR2 is SASEGT in the germline V gene. Trimming removed 5 bases from V and 4 bases from J; junction bases left unmatched: 4. CDR3 amino acids: CASSRQGARTEAFF. The CDR3 coding sequence is TGTGCCAGCAGTAGACAGGGGGCGCGCACTGAAGCTTTCTTT.

This rearrangement joins TRBV10-1 to TRBJ2-2; D perhaps matches TRBD2 (5 bases). The V gene lost 0 bases and the J gene lost 2 bases, with 10 bases spanning the gap. Per the germline V gene, CDR1 is WNHNN and CDR2 is SYGVQD (reference sequence). The CDR3 has 16 residues. CDR3 sequence (DNA): TGCGCCAGCAGTGAGTCACGACTACCCAACACCGGGGAGCTGTTTTTT. Its translation: CASSESRLPNTGELFF.

The chain combines TRBV9 with TRBJ2-2; the D gene could be TRBD1 or TRBD2 (5 bases each). This CDR3 has 16 amino acids. Germline values: CDR1 SGDLS, CDR2 YYNGEE. V was pared by 0 bases and J by 2 bases, with 11 bases between. The DNA for the CDR3 is TGTGCCAGCAGCGTAGAGTGGGGGTATAACACCGGGGAGCTGTTTTTT. This encodes CASSVEWGYNTGELFF.

A note on this clonotype: It may be a read error: a sequence one base away is much more abundant. DNA for the CDR3: TGTGCCAGCCTCCCGTGGGGGATGAACACCGGGGAGCTGTTTTTT. Protein sequence: CASLPWGMNTGELFF. The V gene is TRBV12-3 or TRBV12-4, the J gene TRBJ2-2; the D call may be TRBD1 or TRBD2 (5 bases each). The V and J ends lost 8 bases and 1 base respectively, with 14 bases between them. This CDR3 region has 15 residues.

This clonotype showed up just a few times. CDR3 DNA: TGTGCCAGCAGCGTAGTTCCGGAACCCTACGAGCAGTACTTC. Amino acid sequence: CASSVVPEPYEQYF. The rearrangement uses TRBV9 and TRBJ2-7; D is undetermined. The germline V gene encodes CDR1 SGDLS and CDR2 YYNGEE. This CDR3 is 14 amino acids long. V was trimmed by 0 bases and J by 2 bases, leaving 9 bases between them.

This clonotype was seen a handful of times. The chain recombines TRBV5-1 with TRBJ2-7; 12 positions agree with TRBD1. The CDR3 is 15 residues long. The germline V gene encodes CDR1 SGHRS and CDR2 YFSETQ. V shed 4 bases, J shed 3 bases, and the junction held 5 bases outside the gene matches. The CDR3 loop reads CASSPGTGGGYEQYF. The CDR3 coding sequence is TGCGCCAGCAGCCCCGGGACAGGGGGCGGCTACGAGCAGTACTTC.

The table lists this clonotype with a few counts. The genes are TRBV20-1 and TRBJ2-5, with D uncertain. V was cut by 3 bases and J by 5 bases, with 10 bases left in between. This CDR3 is built from 12 residues. Germline V gives CDR1 DFQATT, CDR2 SNEGSKA (reference sequence). In DNA, the CDR3 is TGCAGTGCTAGGAGTATTTGGGAGACCCAGTACTTC. It codes for CSARSIWETQYF.

This clonotype was observed many times. This chain connects TRBV4-2 to TRBJ2-6; D might be TRBD1 (5 bases). CDR3 size: 14 residues. Germline assignment: CDR1 LGHNA and CDR2 YNFKEQ. V lost 8 bases and J lost 0, with 8 bases in between. The CDR3 spells CASSQDSGANVLTF. The DNA for the CDR3 is TGTGCCAGCTCACAGGACTCTGGGGCCAACGTCCTGACTTTC.

The rearrangement links TRBV19 to TRBJ1-1; the match to TRBD1 covers 8 bases. The CDR3 contains 15 residues. CDR1 is LNHDA and CDR2 is SQIVND in the germline V gene (reference sequence). V gave up 4 bases and J gave up 7 bases; unmatched junction bases: 11. The CDR3 sequence is CASSNAGGASLEAFF. The DNA of the CDR3 is TGTGCCAGTAGTAATGCAGGGGGCGCTTCCCTTGAAGCTTTCTTT.

V is TRBV28 and J is TRBJ1-2; D is perhaps TRBD1 (5 bases). Trimming took 2 bases from V and 4 from J, leaving 8 bases between them. This CDR3 has 13 amino acids. Germline V gives CDR1 MDHEN, CDR2 SYDVKM. CDR3: CASSLRGFYGYTF. The CDR3 nucleotides read TGTGCCAGCAGTTTACGGGGGTTCTATGGCTACACCTTC.

Only a few counts were recorded for this clonotype. V gene TRBV7-9 combines with J gene TRBJ2-7; 7 bases are a match to TRBD1. This CDR3 spans 14 amino acids. The ends lost 5 bases at V and 12 bases at J; junction bases unmatched: 16. Germline V gives CDR1 SEHNR, CDR2 FQNEAQ (reference sequence). The CDR3 DNA sequence: TGTGCCAGCAGCGCCGACAGGGAGCCAGGGTCCGGGTACTTC. Amino acid sequence: CASSADREPGSGYF.